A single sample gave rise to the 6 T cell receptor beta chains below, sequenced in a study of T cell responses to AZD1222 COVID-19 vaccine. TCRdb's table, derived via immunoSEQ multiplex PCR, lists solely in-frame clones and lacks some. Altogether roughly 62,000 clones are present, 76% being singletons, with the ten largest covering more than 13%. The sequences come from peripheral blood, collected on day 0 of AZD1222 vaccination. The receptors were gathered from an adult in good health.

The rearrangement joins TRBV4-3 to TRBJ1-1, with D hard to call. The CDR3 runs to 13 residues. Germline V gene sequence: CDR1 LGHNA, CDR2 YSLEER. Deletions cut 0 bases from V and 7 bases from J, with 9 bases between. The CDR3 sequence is CASSQEGHLEAFF. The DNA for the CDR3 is TGCGCCAGCAGCCAAGAAGGGCACCTTGAAGCTTTCTTT.

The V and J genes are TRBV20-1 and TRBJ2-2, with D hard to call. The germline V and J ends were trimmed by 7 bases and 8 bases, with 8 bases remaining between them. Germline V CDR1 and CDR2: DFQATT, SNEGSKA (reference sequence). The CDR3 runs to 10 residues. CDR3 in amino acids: CSVQRGELFF. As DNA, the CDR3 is TGCAGTGTTCAGAGAGGGGAGCTGTTTTTT.

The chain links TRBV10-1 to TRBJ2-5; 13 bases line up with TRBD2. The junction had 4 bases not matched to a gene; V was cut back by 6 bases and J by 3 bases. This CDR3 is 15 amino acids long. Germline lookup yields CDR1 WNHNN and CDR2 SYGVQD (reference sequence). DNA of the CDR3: TGCGCCAGCAGCGCCGGGACTAGCGGGGAAGAGACCCAGTACTTC. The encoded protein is CASSAGTSGEETQYF.

CDR3 in DNA: TGTGCCAGCAGCCTCTCGTACGGACCGGGTTACAATGAGCAGTTCTTC. Translated: CASSLSYGPGYNEQFF. The V gene is TRBV7-9, the J gene TRBJ2-1; D is undetermined. With 5 bases removed from V and 4 bases from J, the gap between germline ends came to 18 bases. The CDR3 consists of 16 residues. Germline V gene sequence: CDR1 SEHNR, CDR2 FQNEAQ (reference sequence).

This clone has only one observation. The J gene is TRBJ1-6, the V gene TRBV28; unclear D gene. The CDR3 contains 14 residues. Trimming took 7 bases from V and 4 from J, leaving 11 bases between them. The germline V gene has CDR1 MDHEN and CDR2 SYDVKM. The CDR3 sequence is CASIPGGYNSPLHF. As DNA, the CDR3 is TGTGCCAGCATCCCCGGAGGTTATAATTCACCCCTCCACTTT.

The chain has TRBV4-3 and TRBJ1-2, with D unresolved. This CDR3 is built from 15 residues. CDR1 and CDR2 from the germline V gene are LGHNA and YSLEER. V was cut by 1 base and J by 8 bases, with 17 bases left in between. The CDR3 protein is CASSQGRAVVRGYTF. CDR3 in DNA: TGCGCCAGCAGCCAAGGTCGGGCGGTCGTGAGGGGCTACACCTTC.